The entry below describes one T cell receptor (beta chain). Trimming pared 6 bases from V and 6 bases from J, leaving 11 bases between. The CDR3 contains 11 residues. CDR1 is DFQATT, CDR2 SNEGSKA, per germline (reference sequence). Authors' processing steps: Amplification of reference gene primers provided the estimated nucleated cell counts. Assay: immunoSEQ multiplex PCR; the TCRdb copy retains only in-frame clones and omits some. Clone size and the V and J calls come from that table; the DNA yielded D and trimming. The sample lists under 200,000 clones, roughly 83% seen once, with about 1.5% in the top ten. The source of the sample is a study of blood T cell repertoires in COVID-19.

The sequencing sample was made of peripheral blood. This receptor was taken from a human donor in a cohort sampled during active COVID-19. V is TRBV20-1 and J is TRBJ1-2; no clear D. The CDR3 DNA follows: TGCAGTGCGCAGGAGGGTCATGGCTACACCTTC. It encodes CSAQEGHGYTF.